This T cell receptor beta chain was retrieved from a study of blood T cell repertoires in COVID-19. Study context: The United States, Italy and Spain supplied acute and convalescent COVID-19 samples. PBMCs, B-cell-depleted T cells, or T cells provided the cDNA or gDNA that made up the material.

Seattle participants joined during active infection and were tracked over time. Source study methods: Using reference gene primer amplification, nucleated cell counts were estimated. TCRdb's table, derived via immunoSEQ multiplex PCR, lists solely in-frame clones and lacks some. Clone size and the V and J calls come from that table; the DNA yielded D and trimming. Of approximately 270,000 clones in the sample, more than 65% were seen once. After removal of 7 bases from V and 8 bases from J, the junction contained 12 bases not matched to a gene. CDR1 and CDR2 (germline): MNHEY, SVGAGI. This CDR3 comprises 14 residues.

The chain carries TRBV6-5 and TRBJ1-2; 8 bases fit TRBD1. This sequence originates from a person between 65 and 80 years old with COVID-19, enrolled during active disease. Sequenced sample: peripheral blood. CDR3 in amino acids: CASTGTGPQGGYTF. CDR3 in DNA: TGTGCCAGCACAGGGACAGGACCCCAGGGGGGCTACACCTTC.